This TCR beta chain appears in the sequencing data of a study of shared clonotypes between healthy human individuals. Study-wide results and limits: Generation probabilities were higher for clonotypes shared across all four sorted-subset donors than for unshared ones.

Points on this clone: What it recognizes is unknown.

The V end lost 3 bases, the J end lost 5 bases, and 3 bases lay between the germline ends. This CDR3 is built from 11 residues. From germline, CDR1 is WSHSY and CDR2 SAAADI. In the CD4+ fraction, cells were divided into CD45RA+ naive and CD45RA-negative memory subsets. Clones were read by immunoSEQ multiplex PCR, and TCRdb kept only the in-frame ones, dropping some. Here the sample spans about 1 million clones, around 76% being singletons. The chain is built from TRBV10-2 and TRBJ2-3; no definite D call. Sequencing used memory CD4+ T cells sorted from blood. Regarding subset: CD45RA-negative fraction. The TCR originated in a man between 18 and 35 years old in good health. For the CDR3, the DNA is TGCGCCAGCAGTGATATAGATACGCAGTATTTT. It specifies CASSDIDTQYF.